A single sample gave rise to the 5 T cell receptor beta chains below, sequenced in a study of cytomegalovirus exposure and HLA in healthy donors. Primers for the PCR totalled 60 Vbeta and 13 Jbeta. Clones were read by immunoSEQ multiplex PCR, and TCRdb kept only the in-frame ones, dropping some. This sample has roughly 150,000 clones, with 60% to 85% found just once. The sequenced sample was PBMCs. The receptors originated from a man aged 35 to 55 in good health and CMV-seropositive.

The chain employs TRBV10-3 and TRBJ2-2; 8 bases are a match to TRBD2. The CDR3 runs 13 residues. In germline, CDR1 is ENHRY, CDR2 SYGVKD. V was pared by 10 bases and J by 7 bases, with 8 bases of the junction left unmatched. This CDR3 reads CATMRGEDGELFF. The CDR3 nucleotides are TGTGCCACCATGCGGGGGGAAGACGGGGAGCTGTTTTTT.

J is TRBJ2-7 and V is TRBV14; D might be TRBD1 (5 bases). V shed 4 bases and J shed 2 bases, with 9 bases lying between them. There are 13 residues in the CDR3. The germline V gene encodes CDR1 SGHDN and CDR2 FVKESK. The CDR3: CASSRQLTYEQYF. In DNA, the CDR3 is TGTGCCAGCAGCCGACAGCTTACCTACGAGCAGTACTTC.

This clone was counted once. The rearrangement uses TRBV29-1 and TRBJ1-1; tentative D call: TRBD1 (5 bases). Germline V CDR1 and CDR2: SQVTM, ANQGSEA. Trimming cost V 3 bases and J 5 bases, with 7 bases left between them. The length of the CDR3 is 11 residues. The CDR3 region is CSVEGPTEAFF. Here the CDR3 DNA reads TGCAGCGTTGAGGGGCCGACTGAAGCTTTCTTT.

This clone was recorded a few times. The V and J genes are TRBV19 and TRBJ1-5; the D gene is possibly TRBD1 (5 bases). The germline V and J ends were trimmed by 5 bases and 9 bases, with 14 bases remaining between them. In germline, CDR1 is LNHDA, CDR2 SQIVND (reference sequence). CDR3 size: 13 residues. Here the CDR3 DNA reads TGTGCCAGTAGTGGGACGGGGGTTTCGCCCCAGCATTTT. The encoded protein is CASSGTGVSPQHF.

There are a few counts of this clone. The genes are TRBV9 and TRBJ1-4; D gene ambiguous. From germline, CDR1 is SGDLS and CDR2 YYNGEE. The CDR3 contains 14 residues. V was pared by 3 bases and J by 0 bases, with 6 bases between. Here the CDR3 DNA reads TGTGCCAGCAGCGGCCTAGCAACTAATGAAAAACTGTTTTTT. Protein sequence: CASSGLATNEKLFF.